These 22 T cell receptor beta chains were sequenced from one sample in a study of graft-versus-host responses after intestinal transplantation. Using immunoSEQ multiplex PCR, the repertoire was profiled, and TCRdb retains in-frame clones only, with some absent. The sample consists of 50,000 to 75,000 clones, about 89% of them appearing once. Tissue processing of the graft released intraepithelial and lamina propria lymphocytes from it. Sequenced here: ileum tissue, sampled 350 to 400 days after transplant. The origin of the receptors is a human patient who received an intestinal transplant, so some T cells may come from the graft donor.

Relative to its sample, this clone is medium-sized. The same CDR3 arises from other DNA sequences in this sample as well. J is TRBJ1-1 and V is TRBV6-4; D is ambiguous. V was clipped by 3 bases and J by 0 bases, with 5 bases between them. This CDR3 region has 13 residues. Germline V gives CDR1 MRHNA, CDR2 SNTAGT. The CDR3 sequence: CASSEQLNTEAFF. The CDR3 coding sequence is TGTGCCAGCAGTGAACAGTTGAACACTGAAGCTTTCTTT.

The CDR3 nucleotides are TGTGCCAGCAGATCGGGACAGGCCCATAATTCACCCCTCCACTTT. Translating gives CASRSGQAHNSPLHF. J is TRBJ1-6 and V is TRBV25-1, with TRBD1 matching 8 bases. V lost 6 bases and J lost 5; bases outside the gene matches: 6. The germline V gene has CDR1 MGHDK and CDR2 SYGVNS. This CDR3 region has 15 residues.

This clone appeared once. The J gene is TRBJ1-3, the V gene TRBV4-1; D unclear. Trimming cost V 0 bases and J 0 bases, with 6 bases left between them. Germline V gene sequence: CDR1 MGHRA, CDR2 YSYEKL. The CDR3 has 15 residues. The CDR3 sequence is CASSQDPSSGNTIYF. The DNA of the CDR3 is TGCGCCAGCAGCCAAGATCCGAGCTCTGGAAACACCATATATTTT.

The chain recombines TRBV6-5 with TRBJ2-7, with D tentatively TRBD1 (5 bases). The V end was cut by 3 bases, the J end by 1 base, with 13 bases between. The V gene's germline CDR1 is MNHEY and CDR2 SVGAGI. CDR3 length: 15 amino acids. CDR3 in DNA: TGTGCCAGCAGTTATCAGGGTCTTGATTCCTACGAGCAGTACTTC. The encoded protein is CASSYQGLDSYEQYF.

The genes are TRBV6-6 and TRBJ1-4; 12 bases align to TRBD1. Germline V gene lookup returns CDR1 MNHNY and CDR2 SVGAGI (reference sequence). The CDR3 has 15 residues. V lost 2 bases, J lost 8 bases, and 3 bases stayed unmatched. DNA for the CDR3: TGTGCCAGCAGTTACCGGGACAGGGGGCTGGAAAAACTGTTTTTT. It is translated as CASSYRDRGLEKLFF.

The V gene is TRBV6-1, the J gene TRBJ2-3, with TRBD1 matching over 9 bases. J lost 6 bases, V lost 0 bases, and 7 bases had no gene match. The CDR3 is made up of 16 amino acids. Germline CDR1 is MNHNS and CDR2 is SASEGT. This CDR3 is CASSEAFGTGIDTQYF. CDR3 DNA sequence: TGTGCCAGCAGTGAAGCGTTCGGGACAGGGATCGATACGCAGTATTTT.

This rearrangement joins TRBV2 to TRBJ2-5; 9 bases align to TRBD2. Germline V lookup: CDR1 SNHLY, CDR2 FYNNEI. The CDR3 is made up of 15 amino acids. J was trimmed by 7 bases and V by 10 bases; bases with no gene match: 16. The CDR3 DNA reads TGTGCCACTCAAAGGGCTAGCGGGGCCGAAGGGACCCAGTACTTC. As protein: CATQRASGAEGTQYF.

This sequence joins TRBV5-6 and TRBJ2-7, with a weak D call TRBD2 (5 bases). The CDR3 contains 13 residues. V lost 3 bases and J lost 3, with 10 bases in between. CDR1 and CDR2 (germline): SGHDT, YYEEEE. In nucleotides, the CDR3 is TGTGCCAGCAGCTCCGGACTGATCTACGAGCAGTACTTC. Translation gives CASSSGLIYEQYF.

The chain links TRBV4-1 to TRBJ1-1; a possible D gene is TRBD1 (5 bases). Between the trimmed V and J ends, which lost 0 bases and 3 bases, there was a span of 20 bases. Germline CDR1 is MGHRA and CDR2 is YSYEKL. This CDR3 region has 18 residues. CDR3: CASSQDMWPTDADTEAFF. The CDR3 nucleotides are TGCGCCAGCAGCCAAGATATGTGGCCGACAGACGCGGACACTGAAGCTTTCTTT.

The chain couples TRBV28 to TRBJ1-1, with D hard to call. Germline CDR1 MDHEN, CDR2 SYDVKM. The CDR3 consists of 13 residues. Trimming pared 1 base from V and 0 bases from J, leaving 3 bases between. The CDR3 sequence: CASSLLVNTEAFF. The CDR3 DNA reads TGTGCCAGCAGTTTATTAGTGAACACTGAAGCTTTCTTT. The entire variable domain, with the rest obtained from reference TRBV28 and TRBJ1-1, is as follows: DVKVTQSSRYLVKRTGEKVFLECVQDMDHENMFWYRQDPGLGLRLIYFSYDVKMKEKGDIPEGYSVSREKKERFSLILESASTNQTSMYLCASSLLVNTEAFFGQGTRLTVV.

The rearrangement joins TRBV10-2 to TRBJ2-1, with D tentatively TRBD2 (6 bases). V dropped 3 bases and J dropped 8 bases, with 20 bases sitting between them. Germline V gives CDR1 WSHSY, CDR2 SAAADI. The CDR3 length is 16 residues. CDR3 sequence reads: CASSDWASAPVDEQFF. DNA of the CDR3: TGCGCCAGCAGTGATTGGGCTAGCGCACCGGTCGATGAGCAGTTCTTC.

The chain is built from TRBV28 and TRBJ1-1; D might be TRBD1 (5 bases). Germline assignment: CDR1 MDHEN and CDR2 SYDVKM. The CDR3 covers 15 residues. V lost 3 bases to trimming and J lost 1 base, with 12 bases between them. In nucleotides, the CDR3 is TGTGCCAGCAGTTTCCCAGATACAGGGAACACTGAAGCTTTCTTT. It encodes CASSFPDTGNTEAFF. The full variable domain, in which reference TRBV28 and TRBJ1-1 provide the parts outside the CDR3, is DVKVTQSSRYLVKRTGEKVFLECVQDMDHENMFWYRQDPGLGLRLIYFSYDVKMKEKGDIPEGYSVSREKKERFSLILESASTNQTSMYLCASSFPDTGNTEAFFGQGTRLTVV.

The V gene is TRBV11-3, the J gene TRBJ2-7; D remains unclear. This CDR3 is 11 amino acids long. CDR1 SGHNT and CDR2 YENEEA come from the germline V gene. Trimming left V 2 bases short and J 5 bases short, with 4 bases between. The CDR3 protein is CASSLSHEQYF. For the CDR3, the DNA is TGTGCCAGCAGCTTATCACACGAGCAGTACTTC.

J is TRBJ2-1 and V is TRBV2; 11 bases match TRBD2. The CDR3 is 16 amino acids. Trimming took 7 bases from V and 3 from J; bases not matched to a gene: 8. Germline CDR1 and CDR2: SNHLY and FYNNEI. The CDR3 sequence: CASKRRLAGGYNEQFF. CDR3 nucleotide sequence: TGTGCCAGCAAGCGCAGGCTAGCGGGAGGCTACAATGAGCAGTTCTTC.

The rearrangement uses TRBV4-1 and TRBJ2-6, with 7 positions matching TRBD1. Germline lookup yields CDR1 MGHRA and CDR2 YSYEKL. The V segment lost 2 bases and the J segment 3 bases; nucleotides outside the gene matches: 4. CDR3 size: 16 residues. CDR3 sequence: CASSQKGAGGANVLTF. CDR3 DNA: TGCGCCAGCAGCCAAAAGGGGGCGGGTGGGGCCAACGTCCTGACTTTC.

This clone has just one count. The chain uses TRBV5-4 and TRBJ2-3; 9 nucleotides agree with TRBD2. After removal of 0 bases from V and 2 bases from J, the junction contained 4 bases not matched to a gene. Germline-derived CDR1 and CDR2 are SGHNT and YYREEE (reference sequence). The CDR3 is 16 amino acids. The CDR3 DNA reads TGTGCCAGCAGCTTGGAGGGCGGGAGGGTCACAGATACGCAGTATTTT. Translating it yields CASSLEGGRVTDTQYF.

The chain couples TRBV29-1 to TRBJ2-5; 7 positions agree with TRBD2. CDR1 is SQVTM and CDR2 is ANQGSEA in the germline V gene. The CDR3 is made up of 15 amino acids. The V segment lost 4 bases and the J segment 3 bases; nucleotides outside the gene matches: 11. CDR3 sequence reads: CSVAPGLRGEETQYF. CDR3 nucleotide sequence: TGCAGCGTTGCGCCCGGGTTACGGGGGGAAGAGACCCAGTACTTC. The full variable domain, in which reference TRBV29-1 and TRBJ2-5 provide the parts outside the CDR3, is SAVISQKPSRDICQRGTSLTIQCQVDSQVTMMFWYRQQPGQSLTLIATANQGSEATYESGFVIDKFPISRPNLTFSTLTVSNMSPEDSSIYLCSVAPGLRGEETQYFGPGTRLLVL.

V usage is TRBV29-1 and J usage is TRBJ2-1; D not certain. The CDR3 sequence is 12 residues long. The V gene's germline CDR1 is SQVTM and CDR2 ANQGSEA. The V end lost 3 bases, the J end lost 5 bases, and 8 bases lay between the germline ends. The CDR3 DNA follows: TGCAGCGTTGATCCCGGGCACAATGAGCAGTTCTTC. Amino acid sequence: CSVDPGHNEQFF.

This clone showed up just once. The chain links TRBV6-5 to TRBJ2-3, with D uncertain. Trimming removed 5 bases from V and 3 bases from J, with 12 bases in between. There are 14 residues in the CDR3. Germline values: CDR1 MNHEY, CDR2 SVGAGI. The CDR3 sequence: CASSLRVATDTQYF. In DNA, the CDR3 is TGTGCCAGCAGTCTCCGGGTGGCAACAGATACGCAGTATTTT.

This chain joins TRBV5-4 and TRBJ2-1; possibly TRBD2 for D (6 bases). The germline CDR1 and CDR2 sequences are SGHNT and YYREEE (reference sequence). Trimming took 2 bases from V and 5 from J, leaving 11 bases between them. The length of the CDR3 is 14 residues. The DNA of the CDR3 is TGTGCCAGCAGCTTCTGGGTAGCGGACAATGAGCAGTTCTTC. This translates into CASSFWVADNEQFF.

Turning to this clone: The CDR3 carries no conserved terminal phenylalanine or tryptophan, so it likely arises from a read error. The DNA is omitted, as the CDR3 cannot be located on it reliably, and the CDR3 follows TCRdb's listing. The V and J genes are TRBV7-9 and TRBJ1-3; TRBD1 is taken as the D call from the table, unchecked against the DNA. Germline CDR1 and CDR2: SEHNR and FQNEAQ (reference sequence). The CDR3 length is 10 residues, termini included. The CDR3 reads CASSFPGQSL.

The chain joins TRBV6-1 to TRBJ1-5; D is unclear. Germline loops: CDR1 MNHNS, CDR2 SASEGT. Trimming removed 1 base from V and 4 bases from J, with 8 bases in between. The CDR3 sequence is 14 residues long. For the CDR3, the DNA is TGTGCCAGCAGTGAAGTGGGTTTGAATCAGCCCCAGCATTTT. It yields the protein CASSEVGLNQPQHF.